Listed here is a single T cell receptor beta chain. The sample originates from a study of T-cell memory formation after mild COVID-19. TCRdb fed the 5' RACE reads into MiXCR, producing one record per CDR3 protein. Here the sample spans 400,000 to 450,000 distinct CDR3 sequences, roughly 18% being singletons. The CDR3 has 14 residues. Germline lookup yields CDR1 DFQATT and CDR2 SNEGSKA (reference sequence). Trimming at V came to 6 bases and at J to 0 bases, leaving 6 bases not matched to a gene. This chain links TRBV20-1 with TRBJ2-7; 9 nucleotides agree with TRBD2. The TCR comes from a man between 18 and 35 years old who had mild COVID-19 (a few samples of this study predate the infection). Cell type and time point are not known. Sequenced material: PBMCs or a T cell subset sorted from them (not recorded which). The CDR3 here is CSAGTSWASYEQYF. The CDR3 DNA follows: TGCAGTGCCGGGACTAGCTGGGCCTCCTACGAGCAGTACTTC.